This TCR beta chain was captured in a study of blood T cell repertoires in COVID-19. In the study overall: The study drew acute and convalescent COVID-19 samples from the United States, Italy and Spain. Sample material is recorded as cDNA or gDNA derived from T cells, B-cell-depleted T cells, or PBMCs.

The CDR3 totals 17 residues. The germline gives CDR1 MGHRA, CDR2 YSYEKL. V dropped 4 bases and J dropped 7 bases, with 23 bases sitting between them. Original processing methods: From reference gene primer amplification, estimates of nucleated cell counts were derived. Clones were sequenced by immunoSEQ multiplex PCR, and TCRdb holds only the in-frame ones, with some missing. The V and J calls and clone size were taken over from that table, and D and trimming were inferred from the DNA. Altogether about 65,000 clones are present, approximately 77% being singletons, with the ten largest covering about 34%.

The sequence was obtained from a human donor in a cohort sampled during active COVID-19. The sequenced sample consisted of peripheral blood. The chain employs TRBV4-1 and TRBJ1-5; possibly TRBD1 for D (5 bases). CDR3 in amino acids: CASSPRGRGSRGQPQHF. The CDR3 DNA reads TGCGCCAGCAGCCCCCGGGGGAGGGGAAGCCGGGGACAGCCCCAGCATTTT.